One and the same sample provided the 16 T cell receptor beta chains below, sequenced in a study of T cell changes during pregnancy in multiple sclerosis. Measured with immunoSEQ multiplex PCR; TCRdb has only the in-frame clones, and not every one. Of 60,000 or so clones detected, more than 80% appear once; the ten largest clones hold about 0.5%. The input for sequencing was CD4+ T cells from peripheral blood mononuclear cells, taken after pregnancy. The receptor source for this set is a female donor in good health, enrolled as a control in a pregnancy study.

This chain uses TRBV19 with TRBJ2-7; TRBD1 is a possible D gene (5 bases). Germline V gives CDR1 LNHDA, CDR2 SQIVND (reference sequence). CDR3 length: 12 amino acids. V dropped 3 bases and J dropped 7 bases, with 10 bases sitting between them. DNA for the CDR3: TGTGCCAGTAGTATCATAAGGGGAGAGCAGTACTTC. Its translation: CASSIIRGEQYF.

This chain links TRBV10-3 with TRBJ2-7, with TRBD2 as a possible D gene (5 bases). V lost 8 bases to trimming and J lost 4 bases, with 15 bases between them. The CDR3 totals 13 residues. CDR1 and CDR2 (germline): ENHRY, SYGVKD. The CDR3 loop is CAISPNPGYEQYF. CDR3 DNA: TGTGCCATCTCGCCCAACCCGGGGTACGAGCAGTACTTC.

CDR3 region: CASSARDRDNSPLHF. The CDR3 DNA follows: TGTGCCAGCAGCGCCCGGGACAGGGATAATTCACCCCTCCACTTT. The V and J genes are TRBV9 and TRBJ1-6; 9 bases map to TRBD1. V was pared by 3 bases and J by 5 bases, with 3 bases of the junction left unmatched. Germline V lookup: CDR1 SGDLS, CDR2 YYNGEE. This CDR3 contains 15 residues.

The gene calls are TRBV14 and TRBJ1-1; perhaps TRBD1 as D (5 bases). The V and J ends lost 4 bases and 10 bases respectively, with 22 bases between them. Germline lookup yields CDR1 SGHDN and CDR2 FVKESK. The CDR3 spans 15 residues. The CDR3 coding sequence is TGTGCCAGCAGCCCACCTTACGGGCAGGGCTTAGGAGCTTTCTTT. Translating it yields CASSPPYGQGLGAFF. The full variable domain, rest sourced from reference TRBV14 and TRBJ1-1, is EAGVTQFPSHSVIEKGQTVTLRCDPISGHDNLYWYRRVMGKEIKFLLHFVKESKQDESGMPNNRFLAERTGGTYSTLKVQPAELEDSGVYFCASSPPYGQGLGAFFGQGTRLTVV.

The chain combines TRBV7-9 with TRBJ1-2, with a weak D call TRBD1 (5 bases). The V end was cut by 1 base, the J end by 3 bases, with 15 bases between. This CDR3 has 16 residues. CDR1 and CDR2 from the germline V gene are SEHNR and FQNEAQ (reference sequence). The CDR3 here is CASSLVAGLRHYGYTF. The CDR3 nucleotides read TGTGCCAGCAGCTTAGTCGCGGGACTCCGGCACTATGGCTACACCTTC.

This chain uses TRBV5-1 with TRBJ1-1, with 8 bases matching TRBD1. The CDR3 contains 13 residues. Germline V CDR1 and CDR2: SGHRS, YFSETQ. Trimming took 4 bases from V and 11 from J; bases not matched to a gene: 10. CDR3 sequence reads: CASSPGTDRVAFF. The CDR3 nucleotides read TGCGCCAGCAGCCCCGGCACGGACAGGGTCGCTTTCTTT.

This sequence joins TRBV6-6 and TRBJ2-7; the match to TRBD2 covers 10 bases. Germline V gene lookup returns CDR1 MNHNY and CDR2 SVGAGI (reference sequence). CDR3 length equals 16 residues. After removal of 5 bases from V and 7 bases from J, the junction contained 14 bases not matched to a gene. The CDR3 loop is CASSPPLAGLSQEQYF. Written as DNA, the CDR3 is TGTGCCAGCAGTCCCCCACTAGCGGGGCTATCCCAGGAGCAGTACTTC.

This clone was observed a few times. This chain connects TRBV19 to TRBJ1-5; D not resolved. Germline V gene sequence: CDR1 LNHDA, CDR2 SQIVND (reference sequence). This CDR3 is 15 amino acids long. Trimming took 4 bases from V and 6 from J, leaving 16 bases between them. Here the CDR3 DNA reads TGTGCCAGTAGTAGAGGACGGGAAGCTACTCAGCCCCAGCATTTT. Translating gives CASSRGREATQPQHF.

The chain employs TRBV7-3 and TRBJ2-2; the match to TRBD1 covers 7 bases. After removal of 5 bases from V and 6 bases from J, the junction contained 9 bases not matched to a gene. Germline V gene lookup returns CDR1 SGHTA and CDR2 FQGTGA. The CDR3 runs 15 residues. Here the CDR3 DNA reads TGTGCCAGCAGCCCCGACAGGGTGCGGGCCGGGGAGCTGTTTTTT. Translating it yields CASSPDRVRAGELFF.

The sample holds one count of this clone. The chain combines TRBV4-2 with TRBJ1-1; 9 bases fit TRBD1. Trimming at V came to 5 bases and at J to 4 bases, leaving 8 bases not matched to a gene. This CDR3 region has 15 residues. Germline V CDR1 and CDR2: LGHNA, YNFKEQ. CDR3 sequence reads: CASSTDRGKATEAFF. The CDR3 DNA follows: TGTGCCAGCAGCACAGACAGGGGGAAGGCCACTGAAGCTTTCTTT.

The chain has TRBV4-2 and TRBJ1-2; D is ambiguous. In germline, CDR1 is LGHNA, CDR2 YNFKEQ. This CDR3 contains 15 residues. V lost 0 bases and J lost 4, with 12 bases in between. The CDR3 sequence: CASSQDRGDSYGYTF. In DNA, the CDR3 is TGTGCCAGCAGCCAAGATCGGGGAGACTCCTATGGCTACACCTTC.

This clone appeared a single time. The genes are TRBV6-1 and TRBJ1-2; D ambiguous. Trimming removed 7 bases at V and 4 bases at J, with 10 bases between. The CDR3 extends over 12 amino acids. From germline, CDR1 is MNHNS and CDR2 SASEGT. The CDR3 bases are TGTGCCAGCACCCAGGATCGCTATGGCTACACCTTC. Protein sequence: CASTQDRYGYTF.

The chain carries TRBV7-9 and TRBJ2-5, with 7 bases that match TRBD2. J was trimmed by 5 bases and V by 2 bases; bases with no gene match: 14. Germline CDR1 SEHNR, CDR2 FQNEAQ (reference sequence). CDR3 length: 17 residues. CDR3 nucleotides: TGTGCCAGCAGCTTAAATCTAGTTGCTAGCGGCACGGAGACCCAGTACTTC. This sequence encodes CASSLNLVASGTETQYF.

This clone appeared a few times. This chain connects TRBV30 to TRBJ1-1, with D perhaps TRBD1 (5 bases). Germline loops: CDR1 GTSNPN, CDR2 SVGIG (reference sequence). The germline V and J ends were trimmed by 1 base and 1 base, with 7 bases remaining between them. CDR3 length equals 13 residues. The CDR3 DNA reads TGTGCCTGGAGTGGACAGCCGAACACTGAAGCTTTCTTT. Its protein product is CAWSGQPNTEAFF. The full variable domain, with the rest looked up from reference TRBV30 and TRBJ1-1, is SQTIHQWPATLVQPVGSPLSLECTVEGTSNPNLYWYRQAAGRGLQLLFYSVGIGQISSEVPQNLSASRPQDRQFILSSKKLLLSDSGFYLCAWSGQPNTEAFFGQGTRLTVV.

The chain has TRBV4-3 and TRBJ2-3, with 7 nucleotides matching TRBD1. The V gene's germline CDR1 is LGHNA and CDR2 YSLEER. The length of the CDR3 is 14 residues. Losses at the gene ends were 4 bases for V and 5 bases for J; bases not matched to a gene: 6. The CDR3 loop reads CASSLTGIGDTQYF. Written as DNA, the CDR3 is TGCGCCAGCAGCCTGACAGGGATCGGAGATACGCAGTATTTT.

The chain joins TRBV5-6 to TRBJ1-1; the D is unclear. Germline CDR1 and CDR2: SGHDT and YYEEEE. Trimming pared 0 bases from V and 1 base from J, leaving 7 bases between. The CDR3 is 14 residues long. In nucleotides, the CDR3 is TGTGCCAGCAGCTTGGCCCCGGGGAACACTGAAGCTTTCTTT. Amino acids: CASSLAPGNTEAFF.